A single sample gave rise to the 22 T cell receptor beta chains below, sequenced in a study of OX40 agonist ivuxolimab in advanced cancers. Some clones are missing from TCRdb's copy, which holds only in-frame ones; the method was immunoSEQ multiplex PCR. The sample shows approximately 15,000 clones, over 70% of them seen only once. The sequenced sample was CD4+ or CD8+ T cells sorted from blood, obtained in a trial of the OX40 agonist ivuxolimab. The receptors were sampled from an adult with an advanced solid tumor such as melanoma, head and neck, liver or kidney cancer.

The V gene is TRBV19, the J gene TRBJ2-1; no clear D gene. The CDR3 length is 16 residues. V was pared by 6 bases and J by 7 bases, with 22 bases between. Germline lookup yields CDR1 LNHDA and CDR2 SQIVND (reference sequence). CDR3 in DNA: TGTGCCAGTAGCTTAGCTCTCCATTTTGCGGTGAATGAGCAGTTCTTC. Protein sequence: CASSLALHFAVNEQFF.

The chain's CDR3 is CASSQDRVGAYEQYF. The CDR3 coding sequence is TGCGCCAGCAGCCAAGATCGGGTGGGGGCCTACGAGCAGTACTTC. This rearrangement joins TRBV4-3 to TRBJ2-7; D might be TRBD1 or TRBD2, each matching 5 bases. Looked up from germline, CDR1 is LGHNA and CDR2 is YSLEER. This CDR3 has 15 amino acids. Trimming stripped 0 bases from V and 2 bases from J, with 11 bases between.

The chain combines TRBV19 with TRBJ2-3; possible D gene TRBD1, 6 bases. CDR3 length equals 15 residues. CDR1 LNHDA and CDR2 SQIVND come from the germline V gene (reference sequence). Trimming stripped 3 bases from V and 2 bases from J, with 12 bases between. DNA for the CDR3: TGTGCCAGTAGTATCCAGGGGAGAAACACAGATACGCAGTATTTT. It yields the protein CASSIQGRNTDTQYF.

The chain recombines TRBV2 with TRBJ1-1, with TRBD1 as a possible D gene (6 bases). CDR3 size: 12 residues. V lost 6 bases and J 6 bases, leaving 11 bases between the germline ends. Per the germline V gene, CDR1 is SNHLY and CDR2 is FYNNEI. The CDR3 protein is CASRTQGAEAFF. The CDR3 coding sequence is TGTGCCAGCAGAACACAGGGTGCTGAAGCTTTCTTT.

The chain carries TRBV30 and TRBJ2-7, with 10 bases lining up with TRBD1. Per germline, CDR1 GTSNPN and CDR2 SVGIG (reference sequence). CDR3 length: 15 amino acids. After removal of 3 bases from V and 4 bases from J, the junction contained 9 bases not matched to a gene. The CDR3 sequence: CAWSDPGTGAYEQYF. CDR3 in DNA: TGTGCCTGGAGCGACCCCGGGACAGGGGCGTACGAGCAGTACTTC.

This CDR3 reads CASSEWGWAGELFF. DNA for the CDR3: TGTGCCAGCAGTGAATGGGGGTGGGCCGGGGAGCTGTTTTTT. This chain links TRBV25-1 with TRBJ2-2; D tentatively fits TRBD1 or TRBD2 (5 bases each). The CDR3 contains 14 residues. The V gene lost 1 base and the J gene lost 6 bases, with 9 bases spanning the gap. The germline gives CDR1 MGHDK, CDR2 SYGVNS. Based on the CDR3 plus reference TRBV25-1 and TRBJ2-2, the full variable domain is EADIYQTPRYLVIGTGKKITLECSQTMGHDKMYWYQQDPGMELHLIHYSYGVNSTEKGDLSSESTVSRIRTEHFPLTLESARPSHTSQYLCASSEWGWAGELFFGEGSRLTVL.

Relative to its sample, this clone is medium-sized (0.01 to 0.1%). CDR3 DNA sequence: TGTGCCAGCAGTTCGGGGGTCAGCTCCTACAATGAGCAGTTCTTC. As protein: CASSSGVSSYNEQFF. The chain recombines TRBV6-5 with TRBJ2-1, with D possibly TRBD2 on 6 matching bases. This CDR3 is built from 15 residues. V was pared by 4 bases and J by 0 bases, with 10 bases between. Per the germline V gene, CDR1 is MNHEY and CDR2 is SVGAGI.

This chain links TRBV10-3 with TRBJ2-3, with TRBD2 matching 12 bases. V lost 0 bases, J lost 2 bases, and 9 bases stayed unmatched. Germline CDR1 is ENHRY and CDR2 is SYGVKD. CDR3 length equals 19 residues. CDR3: CAISESLAGGPGATDTQYF. CDR3 sequence (DNA): TGTGCCATCAGTGAGTCCCTAGCGGGGGGGCCGGGCGCCACAGATACGCAGTATTTT.

The rearrangement uses TRBV10-2 and TRBJ2-5; either TRBD1 or TRBD2 may fit D (5 bases each). The V end lost 6 bases, the J end lost 5 bases, and 19 bases lay between the germline ends. The germline V gene has CDR1 WSHSY and CDR2 SAAADI. There are 15 residues in the CDR3. CDR3 nucleotides: TGCGCCAGCAGGGGGGTGATTCCCTTGGTGGAGACCCAGTACTTC. It is translated as CASRGVIPLVETQYF.

Only a few counts were recorded for this clone. The chain links TRBV25-1 to TRBJ2-7, with D hard to call. The CDR3 length is 14 residues. Trimming removed 5 bases from V and 5 bases from J, with 16 bases in between. Germline lookup yields CDR1 MGHDK and CDR2 SYGVNS. The CDR3 region is CASSFRAANNEQYF. The CDR3 coding sequence is TGTGCCAGCAGTTTTCGGGCCGCTAATAACGAGCAGTACTTC.

This clone turned up a few times. The chain couples TRBV28 to TRBJ1-3; D uncertain. The CDR3 loop spans 13 amino acids. V lost 8 bases to trimming and J lost 3 bases, with 11 bases between them. Germline CDR1 and CDR2: MDHEN and SYDVKM. Written as DNA, the CDR3 is TGTGCCAGCCAACTAGGGATTGGAAACACCATATATTTT. As protein: CASQLGIGNTIYF.

The chain carries TRBV4-3 and TRBJ1-2; 11 bases agree with TRBD1. With 0 bases clipped from V and 7 bases from J, the junction kept 4 bases outside the gene matches. CDR1 and CDR2 from the germline V gene are LGHNA and YSLEER. The CDR3 runs 15 residues. CDR3 region: CASSQERGQGAGYTF. The CDR3 nucleotides read TGCGCCAGCAGCCAAGAAAGAGGACAGGGGGCTGGCTACACCTTC.

The chain joins TRBV12-5 to TRBJ1-2, with unresolved D. The CDR3 spans 13 residues. Germline CDR1 is LGHNT and CDR2 is FRNRAP. Deletions cut 6 bases from V and 5 bases from J, with 13 bases between. Here the CDR3 DNA reads TGTGCTAGTGGCCCCCGGGCCGAATATGGCTACACCTTC. Translating it yields CASGPRAEYGYTF.

The chain joins TRBV27 to TRBJ1-6; D gene unclear. The germline CDR1 and CDR2 sequences are MNHEY and SMNVEV (reference sequence). V was trimmed by 6 bases and J by 7 bases, leaving 7 bases between them. This CDR3 region has 12 residues. The CDR3 is CASRPQNSPLHF. The CDR3 nucleotides read TGTGCCAGCAGACCCCAAAATTCACCCCTCCACTTT.

This chain joins TRBV5-6 and TRBJ1-6; TRBD1 might be the D (5 bases). V was trimmed by 6 bases and J by 5 bases, leaving 12 bases between them. The CDR3 is 14 residues long. Germline V gene sequence: CDR1 SGHDT, CDR2 YYEEEE. CDR3 residues: CASNAQGNNSPLHF. CDR3 coding DNA: TGTGCCAGCAACGCGCAGGGTAATAATTCACCCCTCCACTTT.

The chain employs TRBV27 and TRBJ2-1; 8 bases are shared with TRBD1. The length of the CDR3 is 16 residues. CDR1 is MNHEY, CDR2 SMNVEV, per germline (reference sequence). Unmatched junction bases numbered 10, after V lost 3 bases and J lost 6 bases. Here the CDR3 DNA reads TGTGCCAGCAGTTTGCAAGCCGGGACAGGAGGCAATGAGCAGTTCTTC. It translates to CASSLQAGTGGNEQFF.

This clone was picked up a small number of times. This sequence joins TRBV2 and TRBJ1-5, with D possibly being TRBD1 (5 bases). Between the trimmed V and J ends, which lost 8 bases and 0 bases, there was a span of 26 bases. The CDR3 is made up of 19 amino acids. In germline, CDR1 is SNHLY, CDR2 FYNNEI. The CDR3, as DNA: TGTGCCAGCGGCTCTGGAGGGCAAGGGGCGGAATATAGCAATCAGCCCCAGCATTTT. Translating gives CASGSGGQGAEYSNQPQHF.

The chain links TRBV19 to TRBJ2-1, with TRBD2 matching 10 bases. The CDR3 is 15 residues long. V lost 3 bases, J lost 4 bases, and 3 bases stayed unmatched. CDR1 and CDR2 (germline): LNHDA, SQIVND (reference sequence). The CDR3 loop is CASSIETSGYNEQFF. The DNA of the CDR3 is TGTGCCAGTAGTATCGAGACTAGCGGGTACAATGAGCAGTTCTTC.

This chain links TRBV19 with TRBJ1-5; D is ambiguous. In germline, CDR1 is LNHDA, CDR2 SQIVND (reference sequence). The CDR3 has 14 residues. Trimming removed 2 bases at V and 6 bases at J, with 11 bases between. The CDR3 DNA is TGTGCCAGTAGTATATGGGATTTTGGTCAGCCCCAGCATTTT. It encodes CASSIWDFGQPQHF.

This clone is judged medium-sized. The CDR3 loop reads CATSGSVSGEQYF. DNA for the CDR3: TGTGCCACCAGCGGTAGTGTAAGTGGCGAGCAGTACTTC. The rearrangement links TRBV15 to TRBJ2-7; unclear D gene. This CDR3 spans 13 amino acids. The V gene's germline CDR1 is LNHNV and CDR2 YYDKDF (reference sequence). Trimming removed 5 bases from V and 6 bases from J, with 14 bases in between.

As concerns this clone: The junction departs from the called germline gene at one end, perhaps through a read error. The chain has TRBV5-3 and TRBJ1-1; D is uncertain. TRBV5-3 is known as an ORF, though its function is uncertain. The CDR3 is made up of 13 amino acids. CDR3 coding DNA: TGTGCCAGCAGCTTGAGCAGGAACACTGAAGCTTTCTTT. Translation: CASSLSRNTEAFF.

The rearrangement joins TRBV9 to TRBJ2-7; D unclear. Germline V gene data show CDR1 as SGDLS and CDR2 as YYNGEE. The CDR3 has 13 amino acids. Trimming removed 0 bases at V and 7 bases at J, with 11 bases between. This chain's CDR3 is CASSVATASEQYF. In DNA form, the CDR3 reads TGTGCCAGCAGCGTAGCTACCGCCAGTGAGCAGTACTTC.